Sequencing of this TCR beta chain was carried out in a study of graft-versus-host responses after intestinal transplantation. Study at large: Recipients were all induced with anti-thymocyte globulin, then given tacrolimus and steroids for around three years. The study's findings and limits: Early declines in HvG clones that occurred post-transplant were associated with peak circulating GvH clone levels. Among recipient marrow samples, GvH clones were found; some appeared first in ileum or blood.

The CDR3 is made up of 14 amino acids. The germline gives CDR1 MNHNY, CDR2 SVGAGI (reference sequence). Unmatched junction bases numbered 8, after V lost 2 bases and J lost 10 bases. This clone was counted once. The antigen remains unidentified. TCRdb keeps only in-frame clones here, not all; method: immunoSEQ multiplex PCR. The top ten hold approximately 0.17% of the sample, which has around 100,000 clones, roughly 91% seen once. The sample here was unstimulated CD4+ T cells sorted from spleen or lymph node cells, taken before transplant. The V gene is TRBV6-6, the J gene TRBJ2-1; 7 bases are shared with TRBD2. This receptor was identified in a human donor who was the organ donor for an intestinal transplant. DNA for the CDR3: TGTGCCAGCAGTTACCGCCCGGGGGGAAGGGAGCAGTTCTTC. Translated: CASSYRPGGREQFF.